The 10 T cell receptor beta chains presented below share a single source sample, sequenced in a study of T cells in Graves' hyperthyroidism and ophthalmopathy. The CDR3 regions of TCR beta were amplified from RNA transcripts. First-round RT-PCR targeting the TCR CDR3 was performed with the HTBI primer set. Via MiXCR, TCRdb re-called the multiplex PCR reads, giving one row per CDR3 protein. The sample has fewer than 600,000 distinct CDR3 sequences; around an eighth are singletons. Input material: blood. The receptors come from a woman between 18 and 30 years old with Graves' hyperthyroidism.

This clonotype was found many times. The J gene is TRBJ2-2, the V gene TRBV2; maybe TRBD2 (5 bases). V lost 7 bases and J 1 base, leaving 7 bases between the germline ends. This CDR3 spans 13 amino acids. Per germline, CDR1 SNHLY and CDR2 FYNNEI. The CDR3 spells CASKAENTGELFF. The CDR3, as DNA: TGTGCCAGCAAAGCGGAGAACACCGGGGAGCTGTTTTTT.

This clonotype was recorded a few times. The rearrangement links TRBV7-3 to TRBJ2-2; no clear D. The CDR3 spans 13 residues. V gave up 5 bases and J gave up 7 bases, with 11 bases separating them. The germline gives CDR1 SGHTA, CDR2 FQGTGA. Here the CDR3 reads CASSTSTGGELFF. The CDR3 bases are TGTGCCAGCAGCACCTCTACGGGCGGGGAGCTGTTTTTT.

This clonotype was detected ten times or more. The V call is TRBV29-1, the J call TRBJ2-2, with TRBD2 as a possible D gene (6 bases). The CDR3 is 16 residues long. Trimming shortened V by 0 bases and J by 4 bases, and 15 bases separated the two germline ends. Germline-derived CDR1 and CDR2 are SQVTM and ANQGSEA. As DNA, the CDR3 is TGCAGCGTTGAAGATCTAGGCCAGGAGGGCACCGGGGAGCTGTTTTTT. This sequence encodes CSVEDLGQEGTGELFF.

This chain connects TRBV4-2 to TRBJ2-1; possibly TRBD2 for D (5 bases). This CDR3 contains 18 residues. Trimming took off 4 bases at V and 2 bases at J, with 21 bases between the two ends. Germline lookup yields CDR1 LGHNA and CDR2 YNFKEQ. The CDR3 DNA reads as TGTGCCAGCAGCCCCAAAGTAGTTGGGGAGCCCCCCTACAATGAGCAGTTCTTC. It yields the protein CASSPKVVGEPPYNEQFF.

The CDR3 nucleotides are TGTGCCAGCAGTTCTGGGACTAGCGGGAGGGCCAAGTACAATGAGCAGTTCTTC. This translates into CASSSGTSGRAKYNEQFF. The chain carries TRBV12-3 or TRBV12-4 and TRBJ2-1; 16 nucleotides agree with TRBD2. V was pared by 4 bases and J by 4 bases, with 7 bases of the junction left unmatched. The CDR3 extends over 18 amino acids.

This clonotype was counted ten times or more. The chain employs TRBV9 and TRBJ1-1; 7 bases map to TRBD1. Germline CDR1 is SGDLS and CDR2 is YYNGEE. This CDR3 comprises 15 residues. The ends lost 1 base at V and 2 bases at J; junction bases unmatched: 5. In DNA form, the CDR3 reads TGTGCCAGCAGCGTAACAGGGGAGGCTAACACTGAAGCTTTCTTT. This encodes CASSVTGEANTEAFF.

This clonotype was counted ten times or more. V is TRBV6-1 and J is TRBJ2-3; 12 bases fit TRBD2. Germline CDR1 reads MNHNS; CDR2 reads SASEGT. V dropped 4 bases and J dropped 4; count of bases not matched to a gene: 15. The CDR3 has 19 amino acids. CDR3 protein: CASSAMDDWTSGTADTQYF. CDR3 DNA: TGTGCCAGCAGTGCCATGGACGACTGGACTAGCGGGACAGCAGATACGCAGTATTTT.

This clonotype was seen at least ten times. The chain carries TRBV5-5 and TRBJ2-7; tentatively, D is TRBD2 (5 bases). CDR1 SGHKS and CDR2 YYEKEE come from the germline V gene (reference sequence). V lost 2 bases and J lost 0, with 18 bases in between. This CDR3 has 17 amino acids. The chain's CDR3 is CASSLWENPFSSYEQYF. The CDR3 nucleotides read TGTGCCAGCAGCTTATGGGAGAACCCCTTTAGCTCCTACGAGCAGTACTTC.

About this clonotype itself: The CDR3 does not end in the conserved phenylalanine or tryptophan, so this is likely a read error. V usage is TRBV2 and J usage is TRBJ2-2; D remains unclear. CDR3 length: 14 residues. Trimming stripped 7 bases from V and 3 bases from J, with 12 bases between. Per the germline V gene, CDR1 is SNHLY and CDR2 is FYNNEI. The CDR3 loop reads CASTPLVDTGELFI. In DNA form, the CDR3 reads TGTGCCAGCACCCCTCTGGTAGACACCGGGGAGCTGTTTATT.

This clonotype was counted ten times or more. This rearrangement joins TRBV27 to TRBJ1-1, with TRBD1 identical over 8 bases. Per the germline V gene, CDR1 is MNHEY and CDR2 is SMNVEV (reference sequence). The CDR3 length is 15 residues. The ends lost 2 bases at V and 1 base at J; junction bases unmatched: 3. CDR3 DNA: TGTGCCAGCAGTTTAGTGCAGGGGGCGAACACTGAAGCTTTCTTT. Translated, it gives CASSLVQGANTEAFF.